Listed here are 18 T cell receptor beta chains from one sample, sequenced in a study of cytomegalovirus exposure and HLA in healthy donors. With 60 Vbeta and 13 Jbeta primers, the PCR was carried out. Here immunoSEQ multiplex PCR was the method, and the copy in TCRdb shows in-frame clones only, minus some. The sample features 63,000 or so clones, with less than 20% in its top ten. Sequences were obtained from PBMCs. The receptors were gathered from a boy aged 5 to 17 in good health and CMV-seronegative.

The gene calls are TRBV19 and TRBJ1-1, with TRBD1 identical over 10 bases. This CDR3 has 14 amino acids. The J segment lost 4 bases and the V segment lost 5 bases, leaving 4 bases of the junction unmatched. Germline V lookup: CDR1 LNHDA, CDR2 SQIVND (reference sequence). The CDR3 sequence: CASSVDRGGTEAFF. CDR3 DNA sequence: TGTGCCAGTAGTGTGGACAGGGGGGGCACTGAAGCTTTCTTT.

The rearrangement uses TRBV9 and TRBJ2-1, with no clear D. V was cut by 3 bases and J by 0 bases, with 10 bases left in between. Germline V lookup: CDR1 SGDLS, CDR2 YYNGEE. CDR3 size: 15 residues. As DNA, the CDR3 is TGTGCCAGCAGCGGATCTAGGAGCTCCTACAATGAGCAGTTCTTC. It specifies CASSGSRSSYNEQFF. The variable domain in full, completed from reference TRBV9 and TRBJ2-1, reads DSGVTQTPKHLITATGQRVTLRCSPRSGDLSVYWYQQSLDQGLQFLIQYYNGEERAKGNILERFSAQQFPDLHSELNLSSLELGDSALYFCASSGSRSSYNEQFFGPGTRLTVL.

This chain uses TRBV7-6 with TRBJ1-1; D not certain. CDR1 and CDR2 from the germline V gene are SGHVS and FNYEAQ. V was trimmed by 2 bases and J by 6 bases, leaving 19 bases between them. The CDR3 spans 16 residues. The CDR3 protein is CASSLLVRDRTAEAFF. CDR3 in DNA: TGTGCCAGCAGCTTACTTGTCCGCGATCGAACGGCTGAAGCTTTCTTT. Based on the CDR3 plus reference TRBV7-6 and TRBJ1-1, the full variable domain is GAGVSQSPRYKVTKRGQDVALRCDPISGHVSLYWYRQALGQGPEFLTYFNYEAQQDKSGLPNDRFSAERPEGSISTLTIQRTEQRDSAMYRCASSLLVRDRTAEAFFGQGTRLTVV.

J is TRBJ2-3 and V is TRBV6-4, with 8 bases identical to TRBD2. J lost 2 bases, V lost 4 bases, and 8 bases had no gene match. CDR1 is MRHNA, CDR2 SNTAGT, per germline. The CDR3 consists of 16 residues. This chain's CDR3 is CASSGEAGGVTDTQYF. CDR3 DNA sequence: TGTGCCAGCAGTGGTGAGGCGGGGGGAGTCACAGATACGCAGTATTTT.

The chain uses TRBV30 and TRBJ1-2; 7 positions agree with TRBD1. V lost 2 bases, J lost 6 bases, and 6 bases stayed unmatched. CDR3 length: 13 residues. CDR1 and CDR2 from the germline V gene are GTSNPN and SVGIG (reference sequence). The CDR3 loop is CAWSTDRVHGYTF. CDR3 in DNA: TGTGCCTGGAGTACAGACAGGGTCCATGGCTACACCTTC.

The chain joins TRBV5-4 to TRBJ2-1, with 8 bases lining up with TRBD1. CDR3 length equals 16 residues. CDR1 SGHNT and CDR2 YYREEE come from the germline V gene (reference sequence). V was clipped by 0 bases and J by 3 bases; unmatched bases: 5. CDR3 nucleotide sequence: TGTGCCAGCAGCTTGGATACAGGGGGGAACTACAATGAGCAGTTCTTC. Translating it yields CASSLDTGGNYNEQFF. Full variable domain (missing parts from reference TRBV5-4 and TRBJ2-1): ETGVTQSPTHLIKTRGQQVTLRCSSQSGHNTVSWYQQALGQGPQFIFQYYREEENGRGNFPPRFSGLQFPNYSSELNVNALELDDSALYLCASSLDTGGNYNEQFFGPGTRLTVL.

This chain connects TRBV10-1 to TRBJ1-1, with 7 bases matching TRBD1. CDR3 length: 18 amino acids. Germline V CDR1 and CDR2: WNHNN, SYGVQD (reference sequence). The ends lost 6 bases at V and 0 bases at J; junction bases unmatched: 16. CDR3 coding DNA: TGCGCCAGCAGATTAGGGCAGAGCAGGGGGGCTATGAACACTGAAGCTTTCTTT. This gives the protein CASRLGQSRGAMNTEAFF.

The V and J genes are TRBV2 and TRBJ1-1; the match to TRBD1 covers 7 bases. The J segment lost 0 bases and the V segment lost 6 bases, leaving 4 bases of the junction unmatched. In germline, CDR1 is SNHLY, CDR2 FYNNEI. The CDR3 contains 14 residues. CDR3 DNA sequence: TGTGCCAGCAGGACAGGGTTGGTGAACACTGAAGCTTTCTTT. Protein product: CASRTGLVNTEAFF. Complete variable domain (other parts from reference TRBV2 and TRBJ1-1): EPEVTQTPSHQVTQMGQEVILRCVPISNHLYFYWYRQILGQKVEFLVSFYNNEISEKSEIFDDQFSVERPDGSNFTLKIRSTKLEDSAMYFCASRTGLVNTEAFFGQGTRLTVV.

V gene TRBV11-2 combines with J gene TRBJ1-1; tentative D call: TRBD1 (5 bases). Germline-derived CDR1 and CDR2 are SGHAT and FQNNGV. The CDR3 loop spans 17 amino acids. Trimming stripped 5 bases from V and 1 base from J, with 20 bases between. Here the CDR3 reads CASSPYPTASGNTEAFF. The CDR3 DNA sequence: TGTGCCAGCAGCCCTTACCCGACAGCGTCGGGGAACACTGAAGCTTTCTTT.

The chain employs TRBV6-1 and TRBJ1-2, with D possibly matching TRBD1 (6 bases). This CDR3 is 16 amino acids long. V lost 6 bases and J 5 bases, leaving 22 bases between the germline ends. Germline V gene lookup returns CDR1 MNHNS and CDR2 SASEGT. CDR3 DNA: TGTGCCAGCAGCGAAAAATCCCGGGGGGCGATTTATGGCTACACCTTC. This translates into CASSEKSRGAIYGYTF.

This rearrangement joins TRBV6-1 to TRBJ1-3; maybe TRBD1 (6 bases). The CDR3 length is 18 residues. The V gene lost 4 bases and the J gene lost 0 bases, with 19 bases spanning the gap. Germline V gene sequence: CDR1 MNHNS, CDR2 SASEGT. CDR3 coding DNA: TGTGCCAGCAGTGTTAAGAACAGGGTATCCCACTCTGGAAACACCATATATTTT. Translation: CASSVKNRVSHSGNTIYF.

The chain couples TRBV5-6 to TRBJ1-2, with D possibly matching TRBD1 (5 bases). CDR1 is SGHDT and CDR2 is YYEEEE in the germline V gene. The CDR3 runs 12 residues. V was trimmed by 3 bases and J by 5 bases, leaving 8 bases between them. The CDR3 bases are TGTGCCAGCAGCTCCCGGACATATGGCTACACCTTC. Amino acid sequence: CASSSRTYGYTF. The full variable domain, with the rest looked up from reference TRBV5-6 and TRBJ1-2, is DAGVTQSPTHLIKTRGQQVTLRCSPKSGHDTVSWYQQALGQGPQFIFQYYEEEERQRGNFPDRFSGHQFPNYSSELNVNALLLGDSALYLCASSSRTYGYTFGSGTRLTVV.

V is TRBV28 and J is TRBJ2-3, with D possibly matching TRBD2 (6 bases). CDR3 length: 18 amino acids. Germline CDR1 is MDHEN and CDR2 is SYDVKM. Trimming removed 4 bases at V and 1 base at J, with 21 bases between. The CDR3 region is CASSSSPGLGSGTDTQYF. The CDR3 coding sequence is TGTGCCAGCAGTTCCTCACCGGGACTCGGTTCTGGCACAGATACGCAGTATTTT.

The V call is TRBV5-1, the J call TRBJ1-4; 9 bases fit TRBD1. V dropped 4 bases and J dropped 8; count of bases not matched to a gene: 6. CDR1 is SGHRS and CDR2 is YFSETQ in the germline V gene. This CDR3 has 14 residues. DNA of the CDR3: TGCGCCAGCAGCATGGGACAGGGCGAAGAAAAACTGTTTTTT. This gives the protein CASSMGQGEEKLFF.

This chain links TRBV1 with TRBJ2-1; the table's D call, TRBD2, was not checked against the DNA. TRBV1 is termed a pseudogene. The CDR3 has 16 amino acids. This chain's CDR3 is CTSSPLAERGYNEQFF. The CDR3 DNA is TGCACCAGCAGCCCCCTAGCGGAGAGGGGCTACAATGAGCAGTTCTTC.

The CDR3 DNA reads TGTGCCAGCAGCTCGGTGGTTCGGGACACCTTTGAAGCTTTCTTT. Amino acid sequence: CASSSVVRDTFEAFF. The chain couples TRBV7-8 to TRBJ1-1; the D gene is possibly TRBD1 (6 bases). CDR3 length equals 15 residues. CDR1 SGHVS and CDR2 FQNEAQ come from the germline V gene. The V end was cut by 4 bases, the J end by 7 bases, with 19 bases between.

The chain uses TRBV19 and TRBJ1-5; weak D call: TRBD1 (5 bases). Per the germline V gene, CDR1 is LNHDA and CDR2 is SQIVND (reference sequence). CDR3 length: 16 residues. Trimming removed 3 bases at V and 4 bases at J, with 16 bases between. The CDR3 sequence is CASSIWGVPVNQPQHF. The CDR3 nucleotides read TGTGCCAGTAGTATTTGGGGGGTTCCCGTAAATCAGCCCCAGCATTTT.

This chain links TRBV11-2 with TRBJ1-2; D is undetermined. This CDR3 region has 14 residues. Trimming took off 6 bases at V and 1 base at J, with 12 bases between the two ends. Germline-derived CDR1 and CDR2 are SGHAT and FQNNGV. The CDR3 loop is CASRPRSLNYGYTF. The DNA of the CDR3 is TGTGCCAGCAGACCCCGGTCACTTAACTATGGCTACACCTTC.